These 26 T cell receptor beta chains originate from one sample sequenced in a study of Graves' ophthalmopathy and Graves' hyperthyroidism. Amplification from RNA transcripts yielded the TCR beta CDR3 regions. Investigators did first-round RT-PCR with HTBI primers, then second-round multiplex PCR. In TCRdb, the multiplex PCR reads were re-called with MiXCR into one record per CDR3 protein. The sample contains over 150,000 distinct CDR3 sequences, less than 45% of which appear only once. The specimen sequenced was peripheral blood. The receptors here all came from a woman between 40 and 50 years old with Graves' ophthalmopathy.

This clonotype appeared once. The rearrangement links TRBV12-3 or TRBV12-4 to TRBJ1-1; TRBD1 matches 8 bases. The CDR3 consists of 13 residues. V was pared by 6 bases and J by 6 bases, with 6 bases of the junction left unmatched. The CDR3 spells CASRQTGAAEAFF. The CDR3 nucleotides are TGTGCCAGCAGACAGACAGGGGCCGCTGAAGCTTTCTTT.

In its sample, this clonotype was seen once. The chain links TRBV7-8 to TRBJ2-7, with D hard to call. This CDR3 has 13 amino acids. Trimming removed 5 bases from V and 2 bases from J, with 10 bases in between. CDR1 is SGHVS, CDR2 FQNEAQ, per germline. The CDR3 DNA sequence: TGTGCCAGCAGCACCCTAAAAGCCTACGAGCAGTACTTC. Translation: CASSTLKAYEQYF.

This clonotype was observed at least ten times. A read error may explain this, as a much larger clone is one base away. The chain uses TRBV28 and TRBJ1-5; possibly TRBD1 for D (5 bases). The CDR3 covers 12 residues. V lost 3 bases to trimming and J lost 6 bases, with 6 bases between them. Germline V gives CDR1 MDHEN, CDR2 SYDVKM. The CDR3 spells CASSLGVQPQHF. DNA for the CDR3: TGTGCCAGCAGTTTGGGGGTTCAGCCCCAGCATTTT.

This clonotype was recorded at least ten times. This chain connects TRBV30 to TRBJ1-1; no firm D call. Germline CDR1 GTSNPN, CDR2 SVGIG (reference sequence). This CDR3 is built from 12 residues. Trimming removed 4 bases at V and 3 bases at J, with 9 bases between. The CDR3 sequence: CAWKKRDTEAFF. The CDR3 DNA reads TGTGCCTGGAAAAAGAGGGACACTGAAGCTTTCTTT.

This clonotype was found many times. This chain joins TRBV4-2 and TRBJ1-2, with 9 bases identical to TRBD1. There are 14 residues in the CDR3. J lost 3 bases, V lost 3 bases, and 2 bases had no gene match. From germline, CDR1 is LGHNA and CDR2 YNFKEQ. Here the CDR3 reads CASSQRQGDYGYTF. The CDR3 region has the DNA TGTGCCAGCAGCCAGAGACAGGGGGACTATGGCTACACCTTC.

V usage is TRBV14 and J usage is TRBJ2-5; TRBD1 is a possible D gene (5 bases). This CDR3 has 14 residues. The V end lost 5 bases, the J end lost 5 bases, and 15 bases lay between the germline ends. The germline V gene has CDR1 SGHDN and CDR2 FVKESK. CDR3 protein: CASSSLGQEETQYF. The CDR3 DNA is TGTGCCAGCAGCTCCTTGGGGCAGGAGGAGACCCAGTACTTC.

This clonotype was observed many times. CDR3 residues: CASRGAGGSSYEQYF. In DNA, the CDR3 is TGTGCCAGCCGAGGAGCGGGCGGAAGCTCCTACGAGCAGTACTTC. The chain links TRBV6-2 or TRBV6-3 to TRBJ2-7; D perhaps matches TRBD2 (6 bases). In germline, CDR1 is MNHEY, CDR2 SVGEGT. Trimming removed 8 bases at V and 0 bases at J, with 17 bases between. The length of the CDR3 is 15 residues.

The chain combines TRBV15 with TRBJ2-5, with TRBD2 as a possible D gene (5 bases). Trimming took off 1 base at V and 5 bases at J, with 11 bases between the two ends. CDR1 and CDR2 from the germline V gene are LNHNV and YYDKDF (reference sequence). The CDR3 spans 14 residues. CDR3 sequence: CATSRGADGETQYF. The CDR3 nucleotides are TGTGCCACCAGCAGAGGAGCGGACGGGGAGACCCAGTACTTC. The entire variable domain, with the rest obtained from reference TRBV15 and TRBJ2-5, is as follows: DAMVIQNPRYQVTQFGKPVTLSCSQTLNHNVMYWYQQKSSQAPKLLFHYYDKDFNNEADTPDNFQSRRPNTSFCFLDIRSPGLGDTAMYLCATSRGADGETQYFGPGTRLLVL.

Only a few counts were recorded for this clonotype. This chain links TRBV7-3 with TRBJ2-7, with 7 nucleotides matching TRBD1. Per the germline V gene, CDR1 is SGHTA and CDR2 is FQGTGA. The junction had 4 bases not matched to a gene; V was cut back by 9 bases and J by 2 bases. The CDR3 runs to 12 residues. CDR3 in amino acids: CASGDRAYEQYF. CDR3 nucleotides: TGTGCCAGTGGGGACAGAGCCTACGAGCAGTACTTC.

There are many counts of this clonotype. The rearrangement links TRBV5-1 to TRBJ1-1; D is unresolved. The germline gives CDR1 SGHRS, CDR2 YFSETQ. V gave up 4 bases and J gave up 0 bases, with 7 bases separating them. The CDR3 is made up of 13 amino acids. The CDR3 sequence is CASSPMMNTEAFF. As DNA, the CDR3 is TGCGCCAGCAGCCCGATGATGAACACTGAAGCTTTCTTT.

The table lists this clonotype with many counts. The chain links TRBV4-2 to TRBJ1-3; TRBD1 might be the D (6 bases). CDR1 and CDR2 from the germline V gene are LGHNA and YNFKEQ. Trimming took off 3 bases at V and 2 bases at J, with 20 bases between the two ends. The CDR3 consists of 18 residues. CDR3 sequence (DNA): TGTGCCAGCAGCCACGATAGTCTGACGGCAGGGGCTGGAAACACCATATATTTT. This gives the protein CASSHDSLTAGAGNTIYF.

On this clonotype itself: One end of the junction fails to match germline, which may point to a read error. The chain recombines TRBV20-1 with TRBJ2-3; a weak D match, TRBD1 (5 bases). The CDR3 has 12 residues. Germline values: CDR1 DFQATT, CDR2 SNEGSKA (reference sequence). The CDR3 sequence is CSARENTGTQYF. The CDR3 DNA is TGCAGTGCTAGAGAAAACACAGGTACGCAGTATTTT.

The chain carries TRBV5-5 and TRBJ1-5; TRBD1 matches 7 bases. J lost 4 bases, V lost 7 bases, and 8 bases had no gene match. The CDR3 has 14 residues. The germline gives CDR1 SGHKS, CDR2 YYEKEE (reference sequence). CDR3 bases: TGTGCCAGCGGCATCCGACAGGGTAATCAGCCCCAGCATTTT. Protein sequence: CASGIRQGNQPQHF.

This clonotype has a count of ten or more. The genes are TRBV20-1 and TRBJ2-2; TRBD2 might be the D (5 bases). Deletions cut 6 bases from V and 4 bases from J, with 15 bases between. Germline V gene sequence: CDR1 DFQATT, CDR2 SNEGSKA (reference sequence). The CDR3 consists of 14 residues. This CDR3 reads CSARRTNPTGELFF. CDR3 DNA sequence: TGCAGTGCCAGGAGGACGAATCCCACCGGGGAGCTGTTTTTT.

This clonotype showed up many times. The CDR3 DNA follows: TGTGCCAGCAGGAAGACAGGCGGTAATAATGAAAAACTGTTTTTT. Translated: CASRKTGGNNEKLFF. V and J are TRBV2 and TRBJ1-4, with D possibly matching TRBD1 (6 bases). The CDR3 totals 15 residues. CDR1 and CDR2 (germline): SNHLY, FYNNEI. Trimming pared 6 bases from V and 4 bases from J, leaving 15 bases between.

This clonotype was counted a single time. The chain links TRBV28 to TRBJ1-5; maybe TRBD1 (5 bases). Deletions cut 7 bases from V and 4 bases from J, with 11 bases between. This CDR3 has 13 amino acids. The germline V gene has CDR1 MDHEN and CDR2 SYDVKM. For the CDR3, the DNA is TGTGCCAGCATGGGGCCATGGAATCAGCCCCAGCATTTT. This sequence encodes CASMGPWNQPQHF. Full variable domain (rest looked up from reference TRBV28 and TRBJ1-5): DVKVTQSSRYLVKRTGEKVFLECVQDMDHENMFWYRQDPGLGLRLIYFSYDVKMKEKGDIPEGYSVSREKKERFSLILESASTNQTSMYLCASMGPWNQPQHFGDGTRLSIL.

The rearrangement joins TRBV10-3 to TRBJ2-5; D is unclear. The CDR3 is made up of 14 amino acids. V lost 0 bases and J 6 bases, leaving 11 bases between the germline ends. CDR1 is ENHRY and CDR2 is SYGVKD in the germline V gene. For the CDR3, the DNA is TGTGCCATCAGTGAGTCTTTCCCGGCGAAGACCCAGTACTTC. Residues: CAISESFPAKTQYF.

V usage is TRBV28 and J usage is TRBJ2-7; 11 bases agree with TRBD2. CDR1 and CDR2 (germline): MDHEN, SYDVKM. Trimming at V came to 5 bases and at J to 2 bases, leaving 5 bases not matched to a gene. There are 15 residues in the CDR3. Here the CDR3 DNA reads TGTGCCAGCAGTCTTACGGGACTAGCGGCCTACGAGCAGTACTTC. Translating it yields CASSLTGLAAYEQYF.

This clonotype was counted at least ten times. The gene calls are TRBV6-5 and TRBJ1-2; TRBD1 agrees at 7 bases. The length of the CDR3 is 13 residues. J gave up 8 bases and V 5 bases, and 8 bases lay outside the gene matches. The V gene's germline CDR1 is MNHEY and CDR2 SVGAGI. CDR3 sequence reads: CASSHDRDGGYTF. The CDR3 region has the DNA TGTGCCAGCAGTCACGACAGGGATGGCGGCTACACCTTC.

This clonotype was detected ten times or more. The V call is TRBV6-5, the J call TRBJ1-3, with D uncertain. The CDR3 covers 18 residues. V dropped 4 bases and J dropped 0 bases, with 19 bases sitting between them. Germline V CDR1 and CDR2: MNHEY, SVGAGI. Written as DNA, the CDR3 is TGTGCCAGCAGTTTACCCCCTTTCGGCGGGATCTCTGGAAACACCATATATTTT. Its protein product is CASSLPPFGGISGNTIYF.

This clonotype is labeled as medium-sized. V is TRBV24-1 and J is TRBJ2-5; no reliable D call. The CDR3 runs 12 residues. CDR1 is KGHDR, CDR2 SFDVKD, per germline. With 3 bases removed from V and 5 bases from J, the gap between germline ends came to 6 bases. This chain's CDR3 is CATSDTTETQYF. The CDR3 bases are TGTGCCACCAGTGATACAACTGAGACCCAGTACTTC.

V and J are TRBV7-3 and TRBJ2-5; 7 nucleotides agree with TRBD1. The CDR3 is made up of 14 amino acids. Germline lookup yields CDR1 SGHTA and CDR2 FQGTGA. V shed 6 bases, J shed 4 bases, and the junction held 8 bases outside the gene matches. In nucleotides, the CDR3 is TGTGCCAGCAGTCTTAGGGGGCGTGGAGAGACCCAGTACTTC. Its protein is CASSLRGRGETQYF.

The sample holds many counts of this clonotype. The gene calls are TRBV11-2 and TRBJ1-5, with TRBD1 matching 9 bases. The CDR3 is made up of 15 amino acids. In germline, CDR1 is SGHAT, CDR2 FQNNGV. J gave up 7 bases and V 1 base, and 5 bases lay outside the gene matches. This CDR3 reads CASSLGTGVGQPQHF. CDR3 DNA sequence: TGTGCCAGCAGCTTAGGGACAGGGGTAGGGCAGCCCCAGCATTTT.

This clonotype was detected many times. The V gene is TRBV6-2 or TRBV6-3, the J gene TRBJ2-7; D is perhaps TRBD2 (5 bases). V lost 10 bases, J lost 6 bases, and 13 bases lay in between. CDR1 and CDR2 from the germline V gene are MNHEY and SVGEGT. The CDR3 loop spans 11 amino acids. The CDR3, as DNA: TGTGCCACTGCCTTCGGAGGCGAGCAGTACTTC. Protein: CATAFGGEQYF.

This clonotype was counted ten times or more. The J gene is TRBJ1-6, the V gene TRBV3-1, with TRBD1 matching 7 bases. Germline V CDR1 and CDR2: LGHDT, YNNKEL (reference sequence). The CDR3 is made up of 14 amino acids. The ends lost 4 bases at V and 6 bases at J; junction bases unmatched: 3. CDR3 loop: CASSPGQSNSPLHF. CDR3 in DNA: TGTGCCAGCAGCCCGGGACAGAGTAATTCACCCCTCCACTTT.

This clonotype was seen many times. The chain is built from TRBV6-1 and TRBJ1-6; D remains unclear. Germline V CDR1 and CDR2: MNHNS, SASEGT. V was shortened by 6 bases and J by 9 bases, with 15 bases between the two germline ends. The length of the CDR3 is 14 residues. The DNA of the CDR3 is TGTGCCAGCAGCGACTTCGGGATGGGTTCACCCCTCCACTTT. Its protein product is CASSDFGMGSPLHF.